These T cell receptor beta chains were read from a single sample in a study of cytomegalovirus exposure and HLA in healthy donors. Using immunoSEQ multiplex PCR, the repertoire was profiled, and TCRdb retains in-frame clones only, with some absent. The top ten hold 1.2% of the sample, which has about 130,000 clones, over 80% seen once. Sequenced material: PBMCs. These receptors all come from a boy younger than 18 in good health and CMV-seronegative. CDR3s include the opening cysteine and the closing phenylalanine or tryptophan. Fields, in order: J gene, D gene, V gene, CDR3 protein. D genes are given only for firm matches.

TRBJ1-1,TRBD1,TRBV5-1,CASRLTGGEVTEAFF
TRBJ2-5,TRBD2,TRBV7-2,CASSSPAGLAYQETQYF
TRBJ1-1,.,TRBV7-9,CASLPYGVGVTEAFF
.,.,TRBV7-2,CASSLDPPGLINSYEQYF
TRBJ2-1,.,TRBV7-2,CASSYHPWESSYNEQFF
TRBJ2-7,TRBD1,TRBV19,CASSIGTGAYEQYF
TRBJ1-1,TRBD1,TRBV27,CASSLSPTLGTGGLEAFF
TRBJ1-6,.,TRBV30,CAWSGFGAGGSPLHF
TRBJ1-3,.,TRBV28,CASRRRERGNTIYF
TRBJ2-1,TRBD1,TRBV5-1,CASSLGTGGNEQFF
TRBJ1-1,.,TRBV6-1,CASSPAGDLAFF
.,TRBD1,TRBV6-1,CASSEVQGAEQYF
TRBJ2-2,.,TRBV7-3,CASSLTTGANTGELFF
TRBJ2-5,TRBD2,TRBV5-4,CASSLVSGGQETQYF
TRBJ2-1,TRBD2,TRBV4-3,CASSQGSIMTSDPSYNEQFF
TRBJ2-5,TRBD2,TRBV19,CASSLPGLQETQYF
TRBJ2-2,TRBD2,TRBV30,CAWRGTRDTGELFF
TRBJ2-5,TRBD2,TRBV4-1,CASSQGVLTSGQETQYF
TRBJ1-4,.,TRBV9,CASSATTRDEKLFF
TRBJ1-2,.,TRBV28,CASSPPPGYTF
TRBJ2-3,.,TRBV4-2,CASSQDGLRSDTQYF
TRBJ2-4,.,TRBV18,CASSPREQGKKLQYF
TRBJ2-1,TRBD2,TRBV5-6,CASSLVVAGESEQFF
TRBJ2-7,TRBD1,TRBV27,CASSSGSDRGLNTYEQYF
TRBJ1-1,.,TRBV29-1,CSVVFQMNTEAFF
TRBJ2-7,.,TRBV11-1,CASSPGLEQYF
TRBJ2-1,TRBD1,TRBV6-5,CASTLGQGLGSEQFF
TRBJ2-7,TRBD1,TRBV13,CASSARQGRLYEQYF
TRBJ2-1,TRBD2,TRBV27,CASSFLTSGSGNEQFF
TRBJ2-2,.,TRBV5-1,CASSFRQGLGGELFF
TRBJ2-1,.,TRBV5-1,CASKGSVADNEQFF
TRBJ2-7,TRBD2,TRBV5-1,CASSLATSGRFNSYEQYF
TRBJ1-5,.,TRBV6-5,CASSPSGVGQPQHF
TRBJ1-5,TRBD1,TRBV4-2,CASSQQTGGNQPQHF
TRBJ2-6,TRBD1,TRBV5-1,CASSLFPQGEPSGANVLTF
TRBJ1-1,.,TRBV19,CASSITGNTEAFF
TRBJ1-2,TRBD1,TRBV30,CAGGQPYGYTF
TRBJ2-1,.,TRBV30,CARKRNPSYNEQFF
TRBJ2-2,.,TRBV4-3,CASSQEPRGGELFF
TRBJ2-5,.,TRBV10-3,CAISDSFRTGQETQYF
TRBJ2-7,TRBD2,TRBV11-3,CASSPGGGLGNEQYF
TRBJ1-4,.,TRBV7-7,CASSPTSGLNEKLFF
TRBJ2-2,TRBD2,TRBV19,CASSIGLAANTGELFF
TRBJ2-3,TRBD1,TRBV6-6,CASSPTGVTDTQYF
TRBJ2-1,TRBD2,TRBV6-4,CASSRGLGENEQFF
TRBJ2-7,.,TRBV9,CASSPQGGRGNEQYF
TRBJ2-3,TRBD1,TRBV6-1,CASSPGQGADTQYF